Below, 16 T cell receptor beta chains from the same sample are listed, as sequenced in a study of T cell responses to AZD1222 COVID-19 vaccine. Here immunoSEQ multiplex PCR was the method, and the copy in TCRdb shows in-frame clones only, minus some. The table records 120,000 to 150,000 clones, roughly 88% of them present only once. The sample in question was peripheral blood, obtained 28 days after the second AZD1222 dose. The receptors originated from an adult who received the AZD1222 COVID-19 vaccine.

The rearrangement uses TRBV19 and TRBJ1-2; D call uncertain. V dropped 8 bases and J dropped 1 base, with 11 bases sitting between them. The CDR3 totals 13 residues. The germline gives CDR1 LNHDA, CDR2 SQIVND (reference sequence). The CDR3 reads CASQEGRNYGYTF. The DNA of the CDR3 is TGTGCCAGTCAAGAAGGCCGTAACTATGGCTACACCTTC.

The chain carries TRBV11-2 and TRBJ2-1; 9 bases fit TRBD2. V was pared by 2 bases and J by 5 bases, with 4 bases of the junction left unmatched. The CDR3 contains 15 residues. From germline, CDR1 is SGHAT and CDR2 FQNNGV. The chain's CDR3 is CASSLTSGYNNEQFF. For the CDR3, the DNA is TGTGCCAGCAGCTTAACTAGCGGGTACAACAATGAGCAGTTCTTC.

This rearrangement joins TRBV2 to TRBJ2-5; TRBD2 is a possible D gene (6 bases). This CDR3 contains 15 residues. The germline V gene encodes CDR1 SNHLY and CDR2 FYNNEI. Trimming cost V 6 bases and J 4 bases, with 18 bases left between them. CDR3: CASRTFARGGETQYF. DNA of the CDR3: TGTGCCAGCAGGACTTTCGCGCGGGGAGGAGAGACCCAGTACTTC.

This CDR3 reads CASSHLTGGIGNEQFF. The CDR3 nucleotides read TGTGCCAGCAGCCACCTGACAGGGGGAATCGGTAATGAGCAGTTCTTC. V gene TRBV3-1 (or the pseudogene TRBV3-2) combines with J gene TRBJ2-1; 9 bases map to TRBD1. This CDR3 is 16 amino acids long. V was pared by 3 bases and J by 7 bases, with 10 bases of the junction left unmatched. CDR1 and CDR2 from the germline V gene are LGHDT and YNNKEL (reference sequence).

The V and J genes are TRBV6-5 and TRBJ2-2; TRBD2 agrees at 10 bases. Germline V gene lookup returns CDR1 MNHEY and CDR2 SVGAGI. Trimming at V came to 4 bases and at J to 5 bases, leaving 4 bases not matched to a gene. This CDR3 has 15 amino acids. The CDR3 protein is CASSSGLAWTGELFF. The CDR3 nucleotides are TGTGCCAGCAGTTCGGGACTAGCGTGGACCGGGGAGCTGTTTTTT.

The chain combines TRBV6-5 with TRBJ2-7, with D perhaps TRBD1 (6 bases). Germline loops: CDR1 MNHEY, CDR2 SVGAGI. Trimming took 6 bases from V and 0 from J, leaving 15 bases between them. The CDR3 covers 15 residues. The CDR3 loop reads CASRTGTTGSYEQYF. In DNA form, the CDR3 reads TGTGCCAGCAGAACAGGGACAACAGGCTCCTACGAGCAGTACTTC.

This rearrangement joins TRBV4-2 to TRBJ2-1, with TRBD1 identical over 8 bases. Trimming removed 3 bases from V and 7 bases from J; junction bases left unmatched: 5. Per the germline V gene, CDR1 is LGHNA and CDR2 is YNFKEQ. CDR3 length: 14 amino acids. For the CDR3, the DNA is TGTGCCAGCAGCCAGTCGGACAGGGAAAATGAGCAGTTCTTC. Protein: CASSQSDRENEQFF.

In this sample, this clone turned up once. This chain joins TRBV9 and TRBJ1-1, with D tentatively TRBD1 (5 bases). Germline lookup yields CDR1 SGDLS and CDR2 YYNGEE. The CDR3 contains 13 residues. V was clipped by 4 bases and J by 3 bases, with 10 bases between them. The CDR3 spells CASSLGGDTEAFF. DNA for the CDR3: TGTGCCAGCAGCCTGGGAGGGGACACTGAAGCTTTCTTT.

V is TRBV5-1 and J is TRBJ1-1, with 7 bases lining up with TRBD1. The CDR3 length is 13 residues. CDR1 is SGHRS, CDR2 YFSETQ, per germline. V shed 5 bases, J shed 3 bases, and the junction held 4 bases outside the gene matches. CDR3 residues: CASRTGDDTEAFF. Here the CDR3 DNA reads TGCGCCAGCAGAACAGGGGACGACACTGAAGCTTTCTTT.

This rearrangement joins TRBV19 to TRBJ2-5; the D gene is possibly TRBD1 (5 bases). V shed 3 bases and J shed 5 bases, with 10 bases lying between them. The CDR3 runs 13 residues. Germline-derived CDR1 and CDR2 are LNHDA and SQIVND (reference sequence). The CDR3 DNA reads as TGTGCCAGTAGTATCCAGAAGGGGGAGACCCAGTACTTC. Translated: CASSIQKGETQYF.

The chain recombines TRBV11-2 with TRBJ2-7; the D is unclear. The germline gives CDR1 SGHAT, CDR2 FQNNGV. The CDR3 is 15 amino acids. The V end was cut by 5 bases, the J end by 1 base, with 15 bases between. The CDR3 loop is CASSPPGQRSYEQYF. The CDR3 DNA reads as TGTGCCAGCAGCCCCCCTGGTCAGAGGTCCTACGAGCAGTACTTC.

This clone was counted only a few times. The chain employs TRBV7-6 and TRBJ1-2; a weak D match, TRBD1 (5 bases). Germline loops: CDR1 SGHVS, CDR2 FNYEAQ. The germline V and J ends were trimmed by 5 bases and 5 bases, with 18 bases remaining between them. This CDR3 contains 15 residues. The CDR3 sequence is CASSLQSGGSYGYTF. The CDR3 coding sequence is TGTGCCAGCAGCCTCCAGTCGGGGGGTTCGTATGGCTACACCTTC.

V gene TRBV10-1 combines with J gene TRBJ2-1; D gene unclear. Between the trimmed V and J ends, which lost 10 bases and 4 bases, there was a span of 14 bases. Germline loops: CDR1 WNHNN, CDR2 SYGVQD (reference sequence). The CDR3 length is 13 residues. The CDR3 is CATPPGAYNEQFF. CDR3 DNA: TGCGCCACCCCACCGGGCGCTTACAATGAGCAGTTCTTC.

The V call is TRBV29-1, the J call TRBJ2-7; the D gene is possibly TRBD1 (6 bases). Trimming took off 2 bases at V and 5 bases at J, with 10 bases between the two ends. From germline, CDR1 is SQVTM and CDR2 ANQGSEA. CDR3 length equals 12 residues. The CDR3 DNA sequence: TGCAGCGTTGAACAGGGGTATGACGAGCAGTACTTC. Residues: CSVEQGYDEQYF.

The J gene is TRBJ2-1, the V gene TRBV11-2; D is ambiguous. CDR1 and CDR2 from the germline V gene are SGHAT and FQNNGV. The CDR3 covers 15 residues. Trimming shortened V by 5 bases and J by 8 bases, and 19 bases separated the two germline ends. In DNA form, the CDR3 reads TGTGCCAGCAGCGCCGCCGGATCAAGGATGCATGAGCAGTTCTTC. Its translation is CASSAAGSRMHEQFF.

The chain recombines TRBV7-2 with TRBJ1-2, with a tentative D call TRBD1 (5 bases). The CDR3 spans 15 residues. V gave up 5 bases and J gave up 4 bases, with 17 bases separating them. CDR1 is SGHTA and CDR2 is FQGNSA in the germline V gene. The chain's CDR3 is CASSAPDRAFYGYTF. The CDR3 DNA reads as TGTGCCAGCAGCGCCCCCGACAGAGCTTTCTATGGCTACACCTTC.